The 9 T cell receptor beta chains presented below share a single source sample, sequenced in a study of OX40 agonist ivuxolimab in advanced cancers. The method was immunoSEQ multiplex PCR; TCRdb's version includes in-frame clones alone and lacks a portion of them. The sample shows 100,000 or so clones, over 75% of them seen only once. The starting material was CD4+ or CD8+ T cells sorted from blood, obtained in a trial of the OX40 agonist ivuxolimab. These receptor sequences come from an adult with an advanced solid tumor such as melanoma, head and neck, liver or kidney cancer.

The chain joins TRBV7-8 to TRBJ2-1; 9 nucleotides match TRBD1. V shed 2 bases, J shed 7 bases, and the junction held 18 bases outside the gene matches. Germline loops: CDR1 SGHVS, CDR2 FQNEAQ. The CDR3 is made up of 19 amino acids. CDR3 sequence: CASSLLGQGVGRESNEQFF. CDR3 bases: TGTGCCAGCAGCTTATTGGGACAGGGCGTAGGGCGGGAGTCGAATGAGCAGTTCTTC.

This clone came up a few times. The chain recombines TRBV18 with TRBJ2-3; D perhaps matches TRBD2 (6 bases). Trimming left V 0 bases short and J 6 bases short, with 19 bases between. Germline lookup yields CDR1 KGHSH and CDR2 LQKENI. CDR3 length: 17 residues. The CDR3 nucleotides read TGTGCCAGCTCACCACCCCGCGCGACTAGTGGGAGGGATACGCAGTATTTT. It yields the protein CASSPPRATSGRDTQYF.

The rearrangement links TRBV6-6 to TRBJ1-3, with a weak D call TRBD1 (5 bases). This CDR3 has 14 residues. Germline V lookup: CDR1 MNHNY, CDR2 SVGAGI (reference sequence). Trimming took off 5 bases at V and 1 base at J, with 9 bases between the two ends. The CDR3 reads CASSTGQSGNTIYF. The CDR3 bases are TGTGCCAGCAGTACAGGCCAATCTGGAAACACCATATATTTT.

V and J are TRBV19 and TRBJ2-3; 13 bases match TRBD2. This CDR3 region has 18 residues. Germline lookup yields CDR1 LNHDA and CDR2 SQIVND (reference sequence). Losses at the gene ends were 5 bases for V and 1 base for J; bases not matched to a gene: 9. The CDR3: CASSLLGTSGVRTDTQYF. The CDR3 DNA follows: TGTGCCAGTAGTCTACTCGGGACTAGCGGGGTCCGCACAGATACGCAGTATTTT.

The chain recombines TRBV6-5 with TRBJ2-3; 7 positions agree with TRBD2. V lost 8 bases and J lost 0; bases outside the gene matches: 8. Germline V gene lookup returns CDR1 MNHEY and CDR2 SVGAGI. CDR3 size: 15 residues. The CDR3 DNA is TGTGCCAGCCTTTCGAACGGGGGGAGCACAGATACGCAGTATTTT. It yields the protein CASLSNGGSTDTQYF.

This sequence joins TRBV11-1 and TRBJ2-7; D possibly matches TRBD1 or TRBD2 (5 bases each). The germline V gene encodes CDR1 SGHAT and CDR2 FQDESV (reference sequence). V was shortened by 5 bases and J by 9 bases, with 14 bases between the two germline ends. The CDR3 totals 12 residues. CDR3 region: CASSATGTGQYF. In DNA, the CDR3 is TGTGCCAGCAGCGCCACGGGGACCGGGCAGTACTTC.

For the CDR3, the DNA is TGTGCCAGCAGTTTGTCTACAACTAATGAAAAACTGTTTTTT. Amino acid sequence: CASSLSTTNEKLFF. The V and J genes are TRBV6-6 and TRBJ1-4; no clear D. V was clipped by 4 bases and J by 0 bases, with 6 bases between them. This CDR3 is built from 14 residues. Germline lookup yields CDR1 MNHNY and CDR2 SVGAGI (reference sequence).

This chain uses TRBV28 with TRBJ1-3; D gene uncertain. From germline, CDR1 is MDHEN and CDR2 SYDVKM. V lost 3 bases and J lost 7, with 7 bases in between. This CDR3 spans 12 amino acids. For the CDR3, the DNA is TGTGCCAGCAGTTTTCAGCCGAACACCATATATTTT. Amino acids: CASSFQPNTIYF.

This CDR3 is CASTREANQPQHF. The CDR3 DNA sequence: TGTGCCAGCACCCGGGAGGCCAATCAGCCCCAGCATTTT. The chain is built from TRBV2 and TRBJ1-5; D gene uncertain. The CDR3 length is 13 residues. Germline lookup yields CDR1 SNHLY and CDR2 FYNNEI. The germline V and J ends were trimmed by 7 bases and 3 bases, with 10 bases remaining between them.